This T cell receptor beta chain came from a study of cytomegalovirus exposure and HLA in healthy donors. General study points: Confirmation was obtained in vitro that a few CMV-associated chains are specific for CMV antigens. Roughly uniform sequencing depth across donors was assumed, possibly incorrectly. TCR beta V- and J-gene trimming, according to a later analysis, was linked to a missense DCLRE1C variant.

Comments on this clone: The antigen is unknown.

Both 60 Vbeta primers and 13 Jbeta primers went into the PCR. Here immunoSEQ multiplex PCR was the method, and the copy in TCRdb shows in-frame clones only, minus some. The sample has about 150,000 clones, approximately 79% seen once. V was clipped by 10 bases and J by 0 bases; unmatched bases: 3. The CDR3 has 14 amino acids. Germline V gene lookup returns CDR1 LNHDA and CDR2 SQIVND (reference sequence). The V call is TRBV19, the J call TRBJ2-5; 12 bases align to TRBD1. The source material was PBMCs. The sequence was obtained from a man between 45 and 60 years old in good health and CMV-seropositive. CDR3 nucleotides: TGTGCCACGGGACAGGGGGCGGACCAAGAGACCCAGTACTTC. It encodes CATGQGADQETQYF.